This is a list of T cell receptor beta chains from one sample in a study of CD8 T cells in ankylosing spondylitis. TCRdb re-called the 5' RACE reads through MiXCR, storing one row per CDR3 protein. The table lists around 300,000 distinct CDR3 sequences, about 14% of them singletons. The sequenced sample consisted of blood, either unsorted or a sorted T cell fraction (not recorded which). Source of these receptors: a male donor with ankylosing spondylitis or in good health (not recorded which). CDR3s include the opening cysteine and the closing phenylalanine or tryptophan. Fields, in order: CDR3 DNA, CDR3 protein, clone size, J gene, D gene, V gene. The D gene is left open where the match is weak. Some rows mark clone size as missing; the rest say once, few, many or name a class of expanded clone.

DNA: TGTGCCAGCAGTTACTCGTCGGGAAGGATAGCAGGGCCGCTGGGTGAGCAGTTCTTC
CDR3: CASSYSSGRIAGPLGEQFF
size: few
J: TRBJ2-1
D: -
V: TRBV6-5

DNA: TGCAGTGCTGGTCAGTGGGCGCTTGAGCAGTTCTTC
CDR3: CSAGQWALEQFF
size: -
J: TRBJ2-1
D: -
V: TRBV20-1

DNA: TGTGCCAGCAGCGCTGAGGGTCGGTCGAACGAGCAGTACTTC
CDR3: CASSAEGRSNEQYF
size: few
J: TRBJ2-7
D: -
V: TRBV9

DNA: TGTGCCAGCTCACCATCCTTAAACAGGGCCACAGATACGCAGTATTTT
CDR3: CASSPSLNRATDTQYF
size: -
J: TRBJ2-3
D: -
V: TRBV18

DNA: TGTGCCAGCAGTATGGGACTAGCGGGAGTCGGAGATACGCAGTATTTT
CDR3: CASSMGLAGVGDTQYF
size: -
J: TRBJ2-3
D: TRBD2
V: TRBV6-1

DNA: TGCGCCAGCAGCCAAGAAGGACTAGCGGGATCGAACGAGCAGTACTTC
CDR3: CASSQEGLAGSNEQYF
size: few
J: TRBJ2-7
D: TRBD2
V: TRBV4-1

DNA: TGCAGTGCTAGCCCAGGACAGGGTAATGAAAAACTGTTTTTT
CDR3: CSASPGQGNEKLFF
size: few
J: TRBJ1-4
D: TRBD1
V: TRBV20-1

DNA: TGTGCCAGCAGTTTATACGCACAGGGCGGACAGCCCCAGCATTTT
CDR3: CASSLYAQGGQPQHF
size: -
J: TRBJ1-5
D: -
V: TRBV27

DNA: TGTGCCAGCAGCTTGACAGGGTACCATGAGCAGTTCTTC
CDR3: CASSLTGYHEQFF
size: -
J: TRBJ2-1
D: TRBD1
V: TRBV7-9

DNA: TGTGCTAGTCAGGGGACCAGCTCCTACAATGAGCAGTTCTTC
CDR3: CASQGTSSYNEQFF
size: few
J: TRBJ2-1
D: -
V: TRBV12-5

DNA: TGCAGTGCCGCCGGGACTAGCGGGAGGACAGCCAAAAACATTCAGTACTTC
CDR3: CSAAGTSGRTAKNIQYF
size: -
J: TRBJ2-4
D: TRBD2
V: TRBV20-1

DNA: TGTGCCTGGTCGGCTAACTATGGCTACACCTTC
CDR3: CAWSANYGYTF
size: -
J: TRBJ1-2
D: -
V: TRBV30

DNA: TGTGCCAGCAGCGTAGCCGGGGGTAGTCCTGAAGCTTTCTTT
CDR3: CASSVAGGSPEAFF
size: few
J: TRBJ1-1
D: -
V: TRBV9

DNA: TGCGCCAGCAGAATTGGGACAGAGAATTCACCCCTCCACTTT
CDR3: CASRIGTENSPLHF
size: many
J: TRBJ1-6
D: TRBD1
V: TRBV5-1

DNA: TGCGCCAGCAGCGAGGGGACAGGGCCTCAAGAGACCCAGTACTTC
CDR3: CASSEGTGPQETQYF
size: few
J: TRBJ2-5
D: TRBD1
V: TRBV5-1

DNA: TGTGCCAGCAGTTTAGGAGGACTGCGGCCCTACGAGCAGTACTTC
CDR3: CASSLGGLRPYEQYF
size: -
J: TRBJ2-7
D: -
V: TRBV27

DNA: TGTGCTAGTGGTTTGAGTACAGATACGCAGTATTTT
CDR3: CASGLSTDTQYF
size: -
J: TRBJ2-3
D: -
V: TRBV12-5

DNA: TGTGCCAGCAGCCAAAGCAGGGGAGGTATTCAAGAGACCCAGTACTTC
CDR3: CASSQSRGGIQETQYF
size: few
J: TRBJ2-5
D: -
V: TRBV3-1

DNA: TGTGCCAGCAGAGCAACTCCTACGGGGTGGAATGAGCAGTTCTTC
CDR3: CASRATPTGWNEQFF
size: -
J: TRBJ2-1
D: -
V: TRBV21-1

DNA: TGTGCCACCGGAACCGTCGGCTCCTACAATGAGCAGTTCTTC
CDR3: CATGTVGSYNEQFF
size: few
J: TRBJ2-1
D: -
V: TRBV10-3

DNA: TGTGCCAGCAGCTTGAATCGGGGGAGGTACACTGAAGCTTTCTTT
CDR3: CASSLNRGRYTEAFF
size: -
J: TRBJ1-1
D: -
V: TRBV5-6

DNA: TGTGCCAGCAGCCCCCGGGGCGTCACCTACAATGAGCAGTTCTTC
CDR3: CASSPRGVTYNEQFF
size: -
J: TRBJ2-1
D: -
V: TRBV7-2

DNA: TGTGCCAGCAGCTTAGGATCACCCCTCCACTTT
CDR3: CASSLGSPLHF
size: few
J: TRBJ1-6
D: -
V: TRBV7-9

DNA: TGTGCCAGCAGCCCAGGGACTGGGGCAGAGACCCAGTACTTC
CDR3: CASSPGTGAETQYF
size: few
J: TRBJ2-5
D: -
V: TRBV7-9

DNA: TGCAGTGCTAGAGCTGGTGCGAACACCGGGGAGCTGTTTTTT
CDR3: CSARAGANTGELFF
size: -
J: TRBJ2-2
D: -
V: TRBV20-1

DNA: TGTGCCAGCAGTTTCCTCTCAGCGGGAGCTCTCTACGAGCAGTACTTC
CDR3: CASSFLSAGALYEQYF
size: -
J: TRBJ2-7
D: TRBD2
V: TRBV27

DNA: TGTGCCAGCAGCACTCTAGCGGGTCGATCAGGCCCCTACAATGAGCAGTTCTTC
CDR3: CASSTLAGRSGPYNEQFF
size: few
J: TRBJ2-1
D: TRBD2
V: TRBV11-1

DNA: TGTGCCAGCAGTTTAGCGCGGGGGGGCTGGCGTACAGATACGCAGTATTTT
CDR3: CASSLARGGWRTDTQYF
size: few
J: TRBJ2-3
D: TRBD2
V: TRBV12-3/TRBV12-4

DNA: TGCGCCAGCAGCTTGGCAGGGGCCCCTTCCAACGAGCAGTACTTC
CDR3: CASSLAGAPSNEQYF
size: few
J: TRBJ2-7
D: -
V: TRBV5-1

DNA: TGCAGTGCTAGGCCCAGCGGGAGTATAGGATCCTACAATGAGCAGTTCTTC
CDR3: CSARPSGSIGSYNEQFF
size: -
J: TRBJ2-1
D: TRBD2
V: TRBV20-1

DNA: TGTGCCAGCACTCCTTCAGAGCGGGAGGTACTCGGGGAGCTGTTTTTT
CDR3: CASTPSEREVLGELFF
size: -
J: TRBJ2-2
D: TRBD2
V: TRBV6-2/TRBV6-3

DNA: TGTGCCAGCTCACGGCAGGGGGTTGATGGCTACACCTTC
CDR3: CASSRQGVDGYTF
size: few
J: TRBJ1-2
D: TRBD1
V: TRBV18

DNA: TGCGCCAGCAGCTCGGGACTACAAAACATTCAGTACTTC
CDR3: CASSSGLQNIQYF
size: -
J: TRBJ2-4
D: TRBD2
V: TRBV5-1

DNA: TGTGCCAGCTCCGAGGGCAGGGGAAACAACGAGCAGTACTTC
CDR3: CASSEGRGNNEQYF
size: few
J: TRBJ2-7
D: -
V: TRBV2

DNA: TGTGCCAGCAGCCTAATAGCGGGGACGGGAAATGAGCAGTTCTTC
CDR3: CASSLIAGTGNEQFF
size: few
J: TRBJ2-1
D: TRBD2
V: TRBV9

DNA: TGTGCCTCCTCCCGGGGGGAGGGCGAGAACACTGAAGCTTTCTTT
CDR3: CASSRGEGENTEAFF
size: -
J: TRBJ1-1
D: -
V: TRBV10-3

DNA: TGTGCCAGCAGTTTAGCAGCAGGGCGGACCCAGTACTTC
CDR3: CASSLAAGRTQYF
size: few
J: TRBJ2-5
D: -
V: TRBV27

DNA: TGTGCCAGCAGTTTTGCCTGGGGGGAGCAGTACTTC
CDR3: CASSFAWGEQYF
size: -
J: TRBJ2-7
D: -
V: TRBV12-3/TRBV12-4

DNA: TGCGCCAGCAGCTTGGACGCCACTAACACCGGGGAGCTGTTTTTT
CDR3: CASSLDATNTGELFF
size: few
J: TRBJ2-2
D: -
V: TRBV5-1

DNA: TGCGCCAGCAGCTTGGAGGTCGGCTTACAAGAGACCCAGTACTTC
CDR3: CASSLEVGLQETQYF
size: few
J: TRBJ2-5
D: -
V: TRBV5-1

DNA: TGCGCCAGCAGCTTGGGAGACAGAACAACTAATGAAAAACTGTTTTTT
CDR3: CASSLGDRTTNEKLFF
size: -
J: TRBJ1-4
D: -
V: TRBV5-1

DNA: TGTGCCAGTCGTCTCCGGGGCGGGGGATATCAAGAGACCCAGTACTTC
CDR3: CASRLRGGGYQETQYF
size: few
J: TRBJ2-5
D: TRBD2
V: TRBV19